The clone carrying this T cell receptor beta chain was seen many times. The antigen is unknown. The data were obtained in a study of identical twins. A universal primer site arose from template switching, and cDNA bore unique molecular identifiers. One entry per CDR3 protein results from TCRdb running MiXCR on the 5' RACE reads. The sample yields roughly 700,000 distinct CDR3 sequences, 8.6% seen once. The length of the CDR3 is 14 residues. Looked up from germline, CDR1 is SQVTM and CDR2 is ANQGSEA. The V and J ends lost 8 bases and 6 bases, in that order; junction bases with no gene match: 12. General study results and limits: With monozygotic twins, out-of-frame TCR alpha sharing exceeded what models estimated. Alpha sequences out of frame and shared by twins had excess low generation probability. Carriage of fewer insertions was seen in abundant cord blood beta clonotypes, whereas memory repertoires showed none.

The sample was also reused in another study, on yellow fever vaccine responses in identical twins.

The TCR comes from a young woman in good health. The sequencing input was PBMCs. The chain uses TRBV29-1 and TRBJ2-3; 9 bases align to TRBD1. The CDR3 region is CSIARTGVGDTQYF. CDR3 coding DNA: TGCAGCATCGCCCGGACAGGGGTGGGGGATACGCAGTATTTT.